The 22 T cell receptor beta chains presented below share a single source sample, sequenced in a study of T cells after yellow fever vaccination. TCRdb passed the 5' RACE reads through MiXCR, listing each CDR3 protein once. The sample gives about 150,000 distinct CDR3 sequences, more than 6.5% of which show up once; 0.55% to 0.7% is in the top ten. The sequences come from CD4+ T cells sorted from PBMCs, collected 10 days after the yellow fever booster vaccination. These receptors were obtained from a young man who received the YFV17D yellow fever vaccine.

In this sample, this clonotype turned up many times. V and J are TRBV9 and TRBJ2-2, with D possibly TRBD2 on 5 matching bases. Trimming shortened V by 0 bases and J by 5 bases, and 14 bases separated the two germline ends. Germline CDR1 is SGDLS and CDR2 is YYNGEE. CDR3 length equals 16 residues. CDR3 DNA: TGTGCCAGCAGCGTAGGCCCCGCCGGCGGGACCGGGGAGCTGTTTTTT. This encodes CASSVGPAGGTGELFF.

The rearrangement uses TRBV7-2 and TRBJ1-4, with D maybe TRBD1 (5 bases). CDR3 length equals 13 residues. Germline values: CDR1 SGHTA, CDR2 FQGNSA. The V end lost 10 bases, the J end lost 8 bases, and 17 bases lay between the germline ends. CDR3 amino acids: CATQGQATEKLFF. For the CDR3, the DNA is TGTGCCACCCAAGGACAAGCTACGGAAAAACTGTTTTTT.

The table lists this clonotype with many counts. The chain links TRBV6-6 to TRBJ2-7; D remains ambiguous. This CDR3 has 11 residues. The V and J ends lost 7 bases and 6 bases respectively, with 10 bases between them. Germline loops: CDR1 MNHNY, CDR2 SVGAGI (reference sequence). CDR3 sequence: CASTSAREQYF. The DNA of the CDR3 is TGTGCCAGCACCTCGGCCCGCGAGCAGTACTTC.

This clonotype occurred many times. The chain employs TRBV4-3 and TRBJ2-5; the D is unclear. V lost 0 bases, J lost 1 base, and 9 bases lay in between. Germline V lookup: CDR1 LGHNA, CDR2 YSLEER. There are 15 residues in the CDR3. The CDR3 reads CASSQDRASQETQYF. Written as DNA, the CDR3 is TGCGCCAGCAGCCAAGATCGGGCGTCCCAAGAGACCCAGTACTTC.

This clonotype was counted many times. This rearrangement joins TRBV5-1 to TRBJ1-1, with 9 positions matching TRBD1. This CDR3 has 15 amino acids. CDR1 and CDR2 (germline): SGHRS, YFSETQ. V was pared by 2 bases and J by 2 bases, with 4 bases of the junction left unmatched. For the CDR3, the DNA is TGCGCCAGCAGCTTTACAGGGGGCGGAAACACTGAAGCTTTCTTT. It yields the protein CASSFTGGGNTEAFF.

This clonotype was seen more than once but under ten times. CDR3 in amino acids: CASSSGTVFSYEQYF. CDR3 bases: TGTGCCAGCAGCTCCGGGACAGTCTTCTCCTACGAGCAGTACTTC. The chain employs TRBV7-9 and TRBJ2-7, with TRBD1 matching over 7 bases. Trimming cost V 4 bases and J 0 bases; bases outside gene matches: 6. The germline V gene has CDR1 SEHNR and CDR2 FQNEAQ (reference sequence). This CDR3 comprises 15 residues.

This clonotype turned up a few times. V usage is TRBV12-3 or TRBV12-4 and J usage is TRBJ2-5; 10 nucleotides match TRBD2. The V gene end was trimmed by 6 bases and the J gene end by 7 bases; junction bases not matched to a gene: 14. CDR3 length: 16 amino acids. CDR3 DNA sequence: TGTGCCAGCAGCCTCCCCACGGGACTAGCGTTTGGGACCCAGTACTTC. The encoded protein is CASSLPTGLAFGTQYF.

This clonotype was found many times. The chain is built from TRBV20-1 and TRBJ2-7; 9 nucleotides match TRBD1. Looked up from germline, CDR1 is DFQATT and CDR2 is SNEGSKA (reference sequence). This CDR3 comprises 13 residues. J was trimmed by 4 bases and V by 6 bases; bases with no gene match: 7. CDR3: CSAPSDRGYEQYF. The CDR3 DNA sequence: TGCAGTGCCCCCTCGGACAGGGGATACGAGCAGTACTTC.

Many counts were recorded for this clonotype. The V gene is TRBV7-9, the J gene TRBJ1-1; 10 bases align to TRBD1. V gave up 5 bases and J gave up 6 bases; unmatched junction bases: 12. The CDR3 is made up of 16 amino acids. CDR1 is SEHNR, CDR2 FQNEAQ, per germline (reference sequence). The CDR3 bases are TGTGCCAGCAGCGAGCCCTTGGGACAGGGGCGACCTGAAGCTTTCTTT. This encodes CASSEPLGQGRPEAFF.

This clonotype showed up many times. The rearrangement links TRBV20-1 to TRBJ2-1; D remains unclear. CDR3 size: 13 residues. Looked up from germline, CDR1 is DFQATT and CDR2 is SNEGSKA (reference sequence). Trimming took 1 base from V and 6 from J, leaving 10 bases between them. The CDR3 loop reads CSARGGLGNEQFF. The CDR3 coding sequence is TGCAGTGCTAGAGGGGGTCTGGGCAATGAGCAGTTCTTC.

As regards this clonotype: A much larger clonotype is one base distant, so this may be a read error. CDR3 protein: CASSLGASVRTWETQYF. In nucleotides, the CDR3 is TGTGCCAGCAGTTTAGGGGCTAGCGTGAGAACGTGGGAGACCCAGTACTTC. The J gene is TRBJ2-5, the V gene TRBV28, with a tentative D call TRBD2 (6 bases). Germline loops: CDR1 MDHEN, CDR2 SYDVKM. The CDR3 totals 17 residues. With 2 bases removed from V and 5 bases from J, the gap between germline ends came to 21 bases.

This clonotype was seen ten or more times. The V call is TRBV20-1, the J call TRBJ2-5; D ambiguous. The CDR3 sequence is 14 residues long. CDR1 and CDR2 (germline): DFQATT, SNEGSKA (reference sequence). The V end lost 7 bases, the J end lost 1 base, and 16 bases lay between the germline ends. The CDR3 sequence is CSVVLGHLQETQYF. Written as DNA, the CDR3 is TGCAGTGTTGTACTGGGCCACCTCCAAGAGACCCAGTACTTC.

This clonotype was recorded at least ten times. This chain uses TRBV10-3 with TRBJ1-4, with D unclear. The length of the CDR3 is 14 residues. The germline gives CDR1 ENHRY, CDR2 SYGVKD. V lost 3 bases to trimming and J lost 8 bases, with 13 bases between them. The CDR3 sequence is CAISERQTGEKLFF. In DNA form, the CDR3 reads TGTGCCATCAGTGAACGGCAGACGGGCGAAAAACTGTTTTTT.

This clonotype was detected ten times or more. The chain has TRBV5-1 and TRBJ1-2, with D tentatively TRBD1 (6 bases). The germline gives CDR1 SGHRS, CDR2 YFSETQ. The CDR3 covers 14 residues. Trimming left V 4 bases short and J 4 bases short, with 14 bases between. The CDR3 region is CASSTGQPRYGYTF. The CDR3 region has the DNA TGCGCCAGCAGCACTGGACAGCCCCGCTATGGCTACACCTTC. Full variable domain (remainder filled in from reference TRBV5-1 and TRBJ1-2): KAGVTQTPRYLIKTRGQQVTLSCSPISGHRSVSWYQQTPGQGLQFLFEYFSETQRNKGNFPGRFSGRQFSNSRSEMNVSTLELGDSALYLCASSTGQPRYGYTFGSGTRLTVV.

The sample holds a few counts of this clonotype. J is TRBJ2-7 and V is TRBV4-2, with D possibly being TRBD1 or TRBD2 (6 bases each). Per the germline V gene, CDR1 is LGHNA and CDR2 is YNFKEQ. The V gene lost 0 bases and the J gene lost 2 bases, with 11 bases spanning the gap. The CDR3 sequence is 15 residues long. This chain's CDR3 is CASSQDGGLPYEQYF. CDR3 DNA sequence: TGTGCCAGCAGCCAAGACGGGGGCCTGCCCTACGAGCAGTACTTC.

This clonotype was counted many times. V usage is TRBV5-1 and J usage is TRBJ2-3; 7 bases fit TRBD2. The trim removed 0 bases at V and 2 bases at J, leaving 9 bases unmatched. CDR1 is SGHRS and CDR2 is YFSETQ in the germline V gene. The CDR3 sequence is 17 residues long. Here the CDR3 DNA reads TGCGCCAGCAGCTTGGCCGGGAGGACTCCTGACACAGATACGCAGTATTTT. The encoded protein is CASSLAGRTPDTDTQYF.

There are a few counts of this clonotype. The chain links TRBV30 to TRBJ2-7, with D tentatively TRBD2 (5 bases). CDR1 GTSNPN and CDR2 SVGIG come from the germline V gene (reference sequence). This CDR3 has 15 residues. With 0 bases removed from V and 4 bases from J, the gap between germline ends came to 16 bases. CDR3 sequence (DNA): TGTGCCTGGAGTGTATCACGGACTCCCGGGTACGAGCAGTACTTC. Translation: CAWSVSRTPGYEQYF.

For this clonotype: A read error may produce the germline difference seen at one junction end. This chain connects TRBV7-2 to TRBJ2-3; 12 bases are a match to TRBD2. The CDR3 runs 16 residues. The V gene's germline CDR1 is SGHTA and CDR2 FQGNSA. This CDR3 reads CAISPRLAGATDTQYF. CDR3 bases: TGTGCCATCAGCCCGCGACTAGCGGGAGCGACAGATACGCAGTATTTT.

This clonotype has at least ten counts. The gene calls are TRBV27 and TRBJ2-4; 7 nucleotides line up with TRBD2. CDR3 length equals 13 residues. Per the germline V gene, CDR1 is MNHEY and CDR2 is SMNVEV (reference sequence). With 3 bases clipped from V and 6 bases from J, the junction kept 2 bases outside the gene matches. Written as DNA, the CDR3 is TGTGCCAGCAGTTTGGGGGGGGTAAACATTCAGTACTTC. Protein sequence: CASSLGGVNIQYF.

Ten or more counts support this clonotype. The chain joins TRBV20-1 to TRBJ2-2; possibly TRBD2 for D (6 bases). The length of the CDR3 is 16 residues. Germline CDR1 and CDR2: DFQATT and SNEGSKA (reference sequence). Deletions cut 5 bases from V and 0 bases from J, with 16 bases between. CDR3 loop: CSAVRRDGANTGELFF. The CDR3 coding sequence is TGCAGTGCTGTCAGGCGGGACGGGGCGAACACCGGGGAGCTGTTTTTT.

At least ten counts were recorded for this clonotype. The rearrangement links TRBV6-1 to TRBJ2-1; 11 positions agree with TRBD1. CDR1 and CDR2 from the germline V gene are MNHNS and SASEGT. The length of the CDR3 is 16 residues. Trimming took 6 bases from V and 1 from J; bases not matched to a gene: 5. The CDR3 DNA sequence: TGTGCCAGCAGCCTGGGACAGGGGGGGTCCTACAATGAGCAGTTCTTC. Protein sequence: CASSLGQGGSYNEQFF.

The sample holds many counts of this clonotype. The chain carries TRBV5-5 and TRBJ2-5; 7 bases match TRBD2. V lost 1 base, J lost 4 bases, and 7 bases stayed unmatched. Germline values: CDR1 SGHKS, CDR2 YYEKEE (reference sequence). The CDR3 consists of 15 residues. The CDR3 nucleotides are TGTGCCAGCAGCTTGCCTACTAGCGTTGTAGAGACCCAGTACTTC. Translation: CASSLPTSVVETQYF.